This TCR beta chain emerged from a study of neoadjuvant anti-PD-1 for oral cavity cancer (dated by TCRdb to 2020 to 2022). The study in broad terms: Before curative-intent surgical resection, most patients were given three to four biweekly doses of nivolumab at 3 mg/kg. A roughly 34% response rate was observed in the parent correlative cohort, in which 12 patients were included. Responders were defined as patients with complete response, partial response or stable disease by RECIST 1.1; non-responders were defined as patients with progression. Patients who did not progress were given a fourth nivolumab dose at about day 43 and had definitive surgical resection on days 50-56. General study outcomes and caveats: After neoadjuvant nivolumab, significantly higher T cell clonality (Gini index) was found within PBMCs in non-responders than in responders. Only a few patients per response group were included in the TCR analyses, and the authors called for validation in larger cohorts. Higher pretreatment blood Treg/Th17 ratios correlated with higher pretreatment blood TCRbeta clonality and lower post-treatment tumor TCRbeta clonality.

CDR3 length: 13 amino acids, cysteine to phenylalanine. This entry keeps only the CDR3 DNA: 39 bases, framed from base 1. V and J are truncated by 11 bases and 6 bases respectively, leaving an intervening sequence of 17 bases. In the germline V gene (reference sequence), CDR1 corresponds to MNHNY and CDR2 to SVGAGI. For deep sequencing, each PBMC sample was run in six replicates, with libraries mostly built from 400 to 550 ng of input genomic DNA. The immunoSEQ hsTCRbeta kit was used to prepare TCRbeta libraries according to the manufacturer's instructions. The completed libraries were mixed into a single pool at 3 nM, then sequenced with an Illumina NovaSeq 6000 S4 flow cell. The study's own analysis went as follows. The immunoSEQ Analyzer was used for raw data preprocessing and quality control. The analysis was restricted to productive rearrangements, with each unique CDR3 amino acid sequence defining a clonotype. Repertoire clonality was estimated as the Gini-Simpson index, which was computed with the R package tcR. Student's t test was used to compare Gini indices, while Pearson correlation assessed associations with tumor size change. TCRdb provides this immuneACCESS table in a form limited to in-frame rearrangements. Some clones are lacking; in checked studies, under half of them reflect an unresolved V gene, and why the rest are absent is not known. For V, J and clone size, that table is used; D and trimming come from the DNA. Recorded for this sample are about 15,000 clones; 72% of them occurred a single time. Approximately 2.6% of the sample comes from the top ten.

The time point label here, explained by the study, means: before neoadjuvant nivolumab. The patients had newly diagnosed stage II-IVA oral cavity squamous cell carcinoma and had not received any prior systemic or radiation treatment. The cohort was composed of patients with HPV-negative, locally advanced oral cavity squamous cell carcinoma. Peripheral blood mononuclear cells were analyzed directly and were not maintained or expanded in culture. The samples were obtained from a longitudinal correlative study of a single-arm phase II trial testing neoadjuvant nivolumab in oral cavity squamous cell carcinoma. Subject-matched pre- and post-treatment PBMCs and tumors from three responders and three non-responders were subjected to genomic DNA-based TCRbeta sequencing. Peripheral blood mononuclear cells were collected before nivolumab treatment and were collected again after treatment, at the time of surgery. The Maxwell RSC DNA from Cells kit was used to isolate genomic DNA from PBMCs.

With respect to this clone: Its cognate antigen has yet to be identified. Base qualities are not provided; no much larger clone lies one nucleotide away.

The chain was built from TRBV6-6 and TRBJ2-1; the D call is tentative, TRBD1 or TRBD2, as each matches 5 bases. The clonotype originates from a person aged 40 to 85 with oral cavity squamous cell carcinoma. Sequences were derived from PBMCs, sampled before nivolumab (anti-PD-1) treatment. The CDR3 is CASRGELFNEQFF. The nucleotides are TGTGCCTCCAGAGGGGAACTCTTCAATGAGCAGTTCTTC.